Included here is one T cell receptor (beta chain) sequence, with context. The data were taken from a study of cytomegalovirus exposure and HLA in healthy donors. V lost 5 bases, J lost 4 bases, and 17 bases lay in between. The CDR3 consists of 15 residues. CDR1 and CDR2 (germline): SGHTA, FQGNSA. Primers: 60 Vbeta forward and 13 Jbeta reverse. Repertoires were generated with immunoSEQ multiplex PCR, while TCRdb's copy carries only in-frame clones and drops some. The table includes about 160,000 clones, 60% to 80% detected once. The specimen was PBMCs. V is TRBV7-2 and J is TRBJ1-1, with D tentatively TRBD1 (5 bases). This receptor was taken from a woman between 50 and 59 years old in good health and CMV-seropositive. The CDR3 here is CASSPGGGVATEAFF. CDR3 sequence (DNA): TGTGCCAGCAGCCCCGGGGGAGGGGTCGCCACTGAAGCTTTCTTT.